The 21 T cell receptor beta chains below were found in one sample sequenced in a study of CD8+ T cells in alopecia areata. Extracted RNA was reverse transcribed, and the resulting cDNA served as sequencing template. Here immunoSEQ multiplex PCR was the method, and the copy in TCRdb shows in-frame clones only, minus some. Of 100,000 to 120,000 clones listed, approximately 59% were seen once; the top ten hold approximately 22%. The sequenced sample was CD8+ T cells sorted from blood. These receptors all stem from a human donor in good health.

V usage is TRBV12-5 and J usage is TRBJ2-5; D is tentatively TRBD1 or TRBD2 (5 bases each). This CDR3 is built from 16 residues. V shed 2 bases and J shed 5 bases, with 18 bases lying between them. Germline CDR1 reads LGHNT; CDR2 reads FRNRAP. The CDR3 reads CASGLQPGPEPETQYF. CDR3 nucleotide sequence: TGTGCTAGTGGTTTGCAACCGGGACCCGAACCGGAGACCCAGTACTTC. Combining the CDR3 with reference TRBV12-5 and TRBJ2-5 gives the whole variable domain DARVTQTPRHKVTEMGQEVTMRCQPILGHNTVFWYRQTMMQGLELLAYFRNRAPLDDSGMPKDRFSAEMPDATLATLKIQPSEPRDSAVYFCASGLQPGPEPETQYFGPGTRLLVL.

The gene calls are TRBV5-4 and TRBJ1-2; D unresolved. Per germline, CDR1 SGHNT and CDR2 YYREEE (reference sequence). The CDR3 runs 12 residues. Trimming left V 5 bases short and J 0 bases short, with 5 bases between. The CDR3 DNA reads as TGTGCCAGCAGAATCCCTAACTATGGCTACACCTTC. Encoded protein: CASRIPNYGYTF.

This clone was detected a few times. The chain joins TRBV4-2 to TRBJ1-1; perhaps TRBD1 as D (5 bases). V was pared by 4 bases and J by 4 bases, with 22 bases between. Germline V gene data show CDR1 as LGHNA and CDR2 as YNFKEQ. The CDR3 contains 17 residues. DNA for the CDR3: TGTGCCAGCAGCCCCCAAGGGCAGGGATGGTCGGTCACTGAAGCTTTCTTT. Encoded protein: CASSPQGQGWSVTEAFF.

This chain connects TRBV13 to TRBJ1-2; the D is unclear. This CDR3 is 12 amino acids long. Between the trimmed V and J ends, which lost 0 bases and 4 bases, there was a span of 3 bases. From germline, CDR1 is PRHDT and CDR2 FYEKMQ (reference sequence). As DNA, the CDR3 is TGTGCCAGCAGCTTAGGCGCCTATGGCTACACCTTC. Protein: CASSLGAYGYTF.

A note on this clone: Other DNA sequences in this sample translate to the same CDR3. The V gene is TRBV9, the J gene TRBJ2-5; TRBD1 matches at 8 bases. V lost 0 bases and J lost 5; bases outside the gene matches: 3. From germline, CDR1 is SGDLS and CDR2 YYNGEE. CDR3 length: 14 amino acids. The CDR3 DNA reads TGTGCCAGCAGCGTAGCAGGGGGCGAGGAGACCCAGTACTTC. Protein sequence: CASSVAGGEETQYF.

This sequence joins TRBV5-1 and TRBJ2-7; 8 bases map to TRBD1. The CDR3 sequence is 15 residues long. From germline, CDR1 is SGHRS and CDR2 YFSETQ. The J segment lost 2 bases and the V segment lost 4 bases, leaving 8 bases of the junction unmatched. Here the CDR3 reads CASSQSGQGAYEQYF. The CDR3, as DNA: TGCGCCAGCAGCCAAAGTGGACAGGGCGCCTACGAGCAGTACTTC. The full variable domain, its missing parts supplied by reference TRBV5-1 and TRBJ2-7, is KAGVTQTPRYLIKTRGQQVTLSCSPISGHRSVSWYQQTPGQGLQFLFEYFSETQRNKGNFPGRFSGRQFSNSRSEMNVSTLELGDSALYLCASSQSGQGAYEQYFGPGTRLTVT.

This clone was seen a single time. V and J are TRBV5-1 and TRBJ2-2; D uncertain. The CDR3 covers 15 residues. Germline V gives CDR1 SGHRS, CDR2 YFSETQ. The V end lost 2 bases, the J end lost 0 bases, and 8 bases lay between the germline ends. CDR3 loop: CASSFWDANTGELFF. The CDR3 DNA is TGCGCCAGCAGCTTCTGGGATGCGAACACCGGGGAGCTGTTTTTT.

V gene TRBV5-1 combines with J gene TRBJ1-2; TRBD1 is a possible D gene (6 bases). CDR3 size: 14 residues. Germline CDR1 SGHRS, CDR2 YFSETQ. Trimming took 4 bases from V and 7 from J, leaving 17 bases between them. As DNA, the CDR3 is TGCGCCAGCAGCCCTGGTGGGGGGCCGGCTGGCTACACCTTC. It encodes CASSPGGGPAGYTF.

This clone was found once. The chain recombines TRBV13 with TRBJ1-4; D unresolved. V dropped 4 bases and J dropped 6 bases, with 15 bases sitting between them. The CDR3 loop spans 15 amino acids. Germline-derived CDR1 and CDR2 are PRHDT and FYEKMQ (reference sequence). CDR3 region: CASSSTYDRHEKLFF. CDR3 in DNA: TGTGCCAGCAGCTCAACCTACGACCGGCATGAAAAACTGTTTTTT.

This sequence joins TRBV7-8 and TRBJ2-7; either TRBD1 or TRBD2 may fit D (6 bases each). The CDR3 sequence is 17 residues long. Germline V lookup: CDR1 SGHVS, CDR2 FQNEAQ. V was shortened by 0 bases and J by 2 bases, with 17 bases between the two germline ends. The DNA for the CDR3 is TGTGCCAGCAGCTTAGCGGGAAGGGGGGAAAGGCCCTACGAGCAGTACTTC. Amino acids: CASSLAGRGERPYEQYF.

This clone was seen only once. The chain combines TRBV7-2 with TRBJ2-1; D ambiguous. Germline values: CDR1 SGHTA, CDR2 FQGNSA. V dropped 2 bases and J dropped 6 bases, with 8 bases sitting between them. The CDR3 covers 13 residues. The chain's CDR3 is CASSLSILNEQFF. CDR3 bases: TGTGCCAGCAGCTTATCGATTCTCAATGAGCAGTTCTTC.

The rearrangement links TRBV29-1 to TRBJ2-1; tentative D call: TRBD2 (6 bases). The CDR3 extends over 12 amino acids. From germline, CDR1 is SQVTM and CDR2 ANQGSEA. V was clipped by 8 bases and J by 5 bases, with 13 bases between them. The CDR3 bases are TGCAGCAAACGGGAGACCAACAATGAGCAGTTCTTC. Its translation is CSKRETNNEQFF.

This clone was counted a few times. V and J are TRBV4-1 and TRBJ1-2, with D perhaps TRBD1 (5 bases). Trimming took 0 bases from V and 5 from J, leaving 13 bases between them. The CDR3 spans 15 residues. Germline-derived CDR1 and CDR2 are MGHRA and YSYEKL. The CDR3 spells CASSQESGTVYGYTF. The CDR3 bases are TGCGCCAGCAGCCAAGAATCGGGGACTGTGTATGGCTACACCTTC.

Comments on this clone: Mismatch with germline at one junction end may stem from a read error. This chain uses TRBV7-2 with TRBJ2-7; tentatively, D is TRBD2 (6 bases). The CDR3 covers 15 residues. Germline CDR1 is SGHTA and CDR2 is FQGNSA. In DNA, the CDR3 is TGTGCCAGCAGCTTGCGGGATGCGGGCCTCTACCAGCAGTACTTC. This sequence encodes CASSLRDAGLYQQYF.

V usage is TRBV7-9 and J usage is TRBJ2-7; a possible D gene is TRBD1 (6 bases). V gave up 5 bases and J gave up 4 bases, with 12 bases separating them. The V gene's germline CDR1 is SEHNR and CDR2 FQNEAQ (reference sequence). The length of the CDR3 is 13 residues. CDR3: CASSPAGDYEQYF. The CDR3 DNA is TGTGCCAGCAGCCCAGCAGGGGATTACGAGCAGTACTTC. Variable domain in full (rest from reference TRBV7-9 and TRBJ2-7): DTGVSQNPRHKITKRGQNVTFRCDPISEHNRLYWYRQTLGQGPEFLTYFQNEAQLEKSRLLSDRFSAERPKGSFSTLEIQRTEQGDSAMYLCASSPAGDYEQYFGPGTRLTVT.

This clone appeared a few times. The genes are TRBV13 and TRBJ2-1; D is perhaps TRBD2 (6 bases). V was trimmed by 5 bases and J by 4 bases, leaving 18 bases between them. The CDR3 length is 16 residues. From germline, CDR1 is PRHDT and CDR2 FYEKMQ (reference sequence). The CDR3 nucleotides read TGTGCCAGCAGCGGATTCGACGGGGGAGCGTACAATGAGCAGTTCTTC. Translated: CASSGFDGGAYNEQFF. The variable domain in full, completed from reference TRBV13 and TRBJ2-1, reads AAGVIQSPRHLIKEKRETATLKCYPIPRHDTVYWYQQGPGQDPQFLISFYEKMQSDKGSIPDRFSAQQFSDYHSELNMSSLELGDSALYFCASSGFDGGAYNEQFFGPGTRLTVL.

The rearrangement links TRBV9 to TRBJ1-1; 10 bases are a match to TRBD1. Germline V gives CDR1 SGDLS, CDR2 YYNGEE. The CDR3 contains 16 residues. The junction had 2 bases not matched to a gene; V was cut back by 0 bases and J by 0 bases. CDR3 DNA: TGTGCCAGCAGCGTAGCGGGACAGGGGTTGAACACTGAAGCTTTCTTT. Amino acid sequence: CASSVAGQGLNTEAFF.

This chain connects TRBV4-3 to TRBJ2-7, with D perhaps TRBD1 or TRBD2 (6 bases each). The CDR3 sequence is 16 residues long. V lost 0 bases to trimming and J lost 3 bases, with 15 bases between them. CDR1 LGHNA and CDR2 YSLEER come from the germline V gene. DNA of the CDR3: TGCGCCAGCAGCCAAGAACCAGGGGAGGCTTTCTACGAGCAGTACTTC. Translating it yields CASSQEPGEAFYEQYF.

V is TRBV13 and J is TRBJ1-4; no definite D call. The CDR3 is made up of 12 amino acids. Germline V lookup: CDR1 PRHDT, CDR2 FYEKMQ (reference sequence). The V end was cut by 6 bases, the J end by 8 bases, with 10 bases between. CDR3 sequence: CASRRADEKLFF. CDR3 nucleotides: TGTGCCAGCAGGAGGGCCGACGAAAAACTGTTTTTT.

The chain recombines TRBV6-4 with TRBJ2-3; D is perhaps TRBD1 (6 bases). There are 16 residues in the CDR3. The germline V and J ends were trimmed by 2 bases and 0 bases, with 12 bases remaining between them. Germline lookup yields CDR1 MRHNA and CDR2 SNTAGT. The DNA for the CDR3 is TGTGCCAGCAGTGACAATCACAGGGAGAGCACAGATACGCAGTATTTT. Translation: CASSDNHRESTDTQYF.

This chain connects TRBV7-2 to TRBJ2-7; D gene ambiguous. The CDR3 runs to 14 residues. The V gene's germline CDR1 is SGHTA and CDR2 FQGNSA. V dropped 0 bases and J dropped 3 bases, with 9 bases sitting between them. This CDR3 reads CASSLAVRYYEQYF. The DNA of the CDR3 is TGTGCCAGCAGCTTAGCTGTCAGGTACTACGAGCAGTACTTC.